This TCR beta chain was retrieved from a study of beta chain features in type 1 diabetes. Study findings and constraints: The cDNA sequencing approach could over-represent high-TCR-expressing cells. Fewer junction insertions and more nucleotide deletions appeared in type 1 diabetes patients.

As concerns this clone: Its antigen is unidentified.

CDR3 length equals 17 residues. The V gene end was trimmed by 1 base and the J gene end by 9 bases; junction bases not matched to a gene: 8. Germline values: CDR1 SGHAT, CDR2 FQDESV (reference sequence). The study reverse transcribed the entire isolated RNA, so it sequenced expressed TCRB transcripts. TCRdb keeps only in-frame clones here, not all; method: immunoSEQ multiplex PCR. The sample carries roughly 330,000 clones, approximately 10% recorded once. This TCR was recovered from a woman aged 25 to 45 in good health. Sequencing input: naive CD4+ T cells from blood. The chain is built from TRBV11-1 and TRBJ2-1, with 14 bases matching TRBD2. The CDR3 DNA reads TGTGCCAGCAGCTTAGTCCTTTGGGGGACTAGCGGGAGTGAGCAGTTCTTC. Translation: CASSLVLWGTSGSEQFF. The full variable domain, its missing parts supplied by reference TRBV11-1 and TRBJ2-1, is EAEVAQSPRYKITEKSQAVAFWCDPISGHATLYWYRQILGQGPELLVQFQDESVVDDSQLPKDRFSAERLKGVDSTLKIQPAELGDSAMYLCASSLVLWGTSGSEQFFGPGTRLTVL.